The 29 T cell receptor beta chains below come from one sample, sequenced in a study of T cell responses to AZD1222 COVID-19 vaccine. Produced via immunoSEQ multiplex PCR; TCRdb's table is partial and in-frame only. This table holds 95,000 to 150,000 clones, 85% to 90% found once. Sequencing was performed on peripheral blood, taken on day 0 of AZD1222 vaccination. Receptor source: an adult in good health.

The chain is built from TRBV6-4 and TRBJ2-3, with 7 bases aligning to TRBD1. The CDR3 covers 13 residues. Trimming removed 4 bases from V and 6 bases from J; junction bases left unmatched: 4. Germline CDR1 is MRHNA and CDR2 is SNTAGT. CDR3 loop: CASSVNRGDTQYF. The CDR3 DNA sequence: TGTGCCAGCAGTGTCAACAGGGGTGATACGCAGTATTTT.

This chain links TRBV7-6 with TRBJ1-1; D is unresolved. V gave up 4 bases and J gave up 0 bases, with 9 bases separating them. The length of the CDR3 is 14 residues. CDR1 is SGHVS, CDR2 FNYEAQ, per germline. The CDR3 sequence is CASSSGALNTEAFF. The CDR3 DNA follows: TGTGCCAGCAGCTCAGGAGCCCTGAACACTGAAGCTTTCTTT.

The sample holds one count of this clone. The CDR3 loop is CASSRPTAYEQYF. DNA of the CDR3: TGTGCCAGCAGTCGCCCGACCGCCTACGAGCAGTACTTC. The V and J genes are TRBV6-2 or TRBV6-3 and TRBJ2-7; D is uncertain. Trimming stripped 5 bases from V and 2 bases from J, with 10 bases between. Germline CDR1 reads MNHEY; CDR2 reads SVGEGT. The CDR3 runs to 13 residues.

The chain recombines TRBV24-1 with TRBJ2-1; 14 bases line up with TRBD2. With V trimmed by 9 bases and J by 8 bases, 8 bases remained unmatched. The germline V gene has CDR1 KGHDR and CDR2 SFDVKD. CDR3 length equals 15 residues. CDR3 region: CATSPGTSGSYEQFF. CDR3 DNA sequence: TGTGCCACCTCCCCAGGGACTAGCGGGAGTTATGAGCAGTTCTTC.

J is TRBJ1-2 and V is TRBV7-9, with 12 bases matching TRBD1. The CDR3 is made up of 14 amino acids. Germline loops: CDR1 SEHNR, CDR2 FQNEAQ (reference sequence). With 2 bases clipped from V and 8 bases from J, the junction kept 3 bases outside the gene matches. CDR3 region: CASSLTGTGGGYTF. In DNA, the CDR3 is TGTGCCAGCAGCTTAACAGGGACAGGGGGCGGCTACACCTTC.

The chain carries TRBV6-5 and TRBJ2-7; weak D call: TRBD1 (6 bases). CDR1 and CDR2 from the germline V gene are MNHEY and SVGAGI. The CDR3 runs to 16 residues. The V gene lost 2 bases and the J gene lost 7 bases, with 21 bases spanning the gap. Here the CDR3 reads CASSYTRGIGVGEQYF. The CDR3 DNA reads TGTGCCAGCAGTTACACCAGGGGCATTGGGGTCGGAGAGCAGTACTTC.

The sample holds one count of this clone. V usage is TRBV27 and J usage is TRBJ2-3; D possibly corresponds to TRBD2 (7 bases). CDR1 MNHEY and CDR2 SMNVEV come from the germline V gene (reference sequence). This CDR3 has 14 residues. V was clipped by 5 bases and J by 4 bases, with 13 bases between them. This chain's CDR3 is CASSARGRSDTQYF. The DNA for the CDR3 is TGTGCCAGCAGTGCGCGGGGGCGGTCAGATACGCAGTATTTT.

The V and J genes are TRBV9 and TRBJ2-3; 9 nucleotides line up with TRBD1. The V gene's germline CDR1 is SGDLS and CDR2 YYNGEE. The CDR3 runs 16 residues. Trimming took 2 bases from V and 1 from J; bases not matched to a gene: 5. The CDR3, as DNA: TGTGCCAGCAGCGTTAAGACAGGGGGTGGCACAGATACGCAGTATTTT. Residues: CASSVKTGGGTDTQYF.

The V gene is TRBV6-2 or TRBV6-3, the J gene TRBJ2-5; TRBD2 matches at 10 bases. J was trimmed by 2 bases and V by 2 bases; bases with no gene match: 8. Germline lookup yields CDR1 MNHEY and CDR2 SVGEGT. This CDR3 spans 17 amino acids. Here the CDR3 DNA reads TGTGCCAGCAGTTACCCCCCCGGACTAGCGGCACAAGAGACCCAGTACTTC. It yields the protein CASSYPPGLAAQETQYF.

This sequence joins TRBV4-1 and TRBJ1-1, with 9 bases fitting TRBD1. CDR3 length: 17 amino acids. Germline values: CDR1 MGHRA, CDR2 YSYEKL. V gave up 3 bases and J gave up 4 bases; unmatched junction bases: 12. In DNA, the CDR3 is TGCGCCAGCAGCCATCACCGGCACAGGGGGCAAGTCACTGAAGCTTTCTTT. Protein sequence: CASSHHRHRGQVTEAFF.

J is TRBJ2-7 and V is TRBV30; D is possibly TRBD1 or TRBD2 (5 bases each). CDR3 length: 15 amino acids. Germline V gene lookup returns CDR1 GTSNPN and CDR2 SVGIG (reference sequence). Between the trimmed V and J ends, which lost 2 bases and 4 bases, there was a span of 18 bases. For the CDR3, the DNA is TGTGCCTGGAGTAATCGGGCAGGGTGGGAGTACGAGCAGTACTTC. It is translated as CAWSNRAGWEYEQYF.

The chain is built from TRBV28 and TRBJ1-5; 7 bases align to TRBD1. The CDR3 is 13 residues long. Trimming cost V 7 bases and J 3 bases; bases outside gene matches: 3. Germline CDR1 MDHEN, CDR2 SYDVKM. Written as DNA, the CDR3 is TGTGCCAGCAAGGGACAGCTCAATCAGCCCCAGCATTTT. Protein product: CASKGQLNQPQHF.

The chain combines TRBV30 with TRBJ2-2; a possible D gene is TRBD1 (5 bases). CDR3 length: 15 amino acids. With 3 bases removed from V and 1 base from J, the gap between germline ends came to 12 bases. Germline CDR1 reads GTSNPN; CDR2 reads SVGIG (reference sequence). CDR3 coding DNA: TGTGCCTGGAGCCATACAGGCGGGAACACCGGGGAGCTGTTTTTT. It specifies CAWSHTGGNTGELFF.

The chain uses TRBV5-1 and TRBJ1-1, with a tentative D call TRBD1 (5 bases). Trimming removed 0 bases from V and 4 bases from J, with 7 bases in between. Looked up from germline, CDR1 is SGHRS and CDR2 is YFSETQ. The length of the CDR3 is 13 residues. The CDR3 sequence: CASSLAQGTEAFF. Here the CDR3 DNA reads TGCGCCAGCAGCTTGGCTCAGGGCACTGAAGCTTTCTTT.

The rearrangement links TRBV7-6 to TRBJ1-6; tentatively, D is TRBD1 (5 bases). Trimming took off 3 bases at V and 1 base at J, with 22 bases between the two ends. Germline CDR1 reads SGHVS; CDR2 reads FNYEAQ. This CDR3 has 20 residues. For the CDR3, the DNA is TGTGCCAGCAGCTTCCCCGGGGTGGGCAGGGCGGTTTCCTATAATTCACCCCTCCACTTT. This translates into CASSFPGVGRAVSYNSPLHF.

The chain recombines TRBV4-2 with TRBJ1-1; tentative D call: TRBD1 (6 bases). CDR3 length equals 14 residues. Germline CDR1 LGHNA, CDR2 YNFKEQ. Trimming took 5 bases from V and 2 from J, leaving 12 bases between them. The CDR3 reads CASSKGGTNTEAFF. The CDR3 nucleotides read TGTGCCAGCAGCAAAGGAGGGACAAACACTGAAGCTTTCTTT.

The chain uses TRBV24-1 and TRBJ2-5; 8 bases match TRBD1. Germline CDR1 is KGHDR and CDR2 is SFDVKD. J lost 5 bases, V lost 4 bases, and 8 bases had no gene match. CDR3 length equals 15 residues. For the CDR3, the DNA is TGTGCCACCAGTGACATTCAGGGGGCCGCCGAGACCCAGTACTTC. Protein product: CATSDIQGAAETQYF.

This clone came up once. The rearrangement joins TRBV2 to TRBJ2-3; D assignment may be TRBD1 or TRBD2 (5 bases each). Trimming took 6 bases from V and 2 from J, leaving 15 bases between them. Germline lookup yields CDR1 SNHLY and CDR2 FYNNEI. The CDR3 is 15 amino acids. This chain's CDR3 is CASSPQGPLTDTQYF. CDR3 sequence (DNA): TGTGCCAGCAGCCCCCAGGGACCCCTCACAGATACGCAGTATTTT.

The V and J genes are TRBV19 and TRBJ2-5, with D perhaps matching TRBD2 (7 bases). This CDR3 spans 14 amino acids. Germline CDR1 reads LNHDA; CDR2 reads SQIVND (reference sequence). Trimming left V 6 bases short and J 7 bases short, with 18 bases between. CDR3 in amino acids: CASRTTGTGGTQYF. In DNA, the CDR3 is TGTGCCAGTAGGACCACAGGGACGGGGGGGACCCAGTACTTC.

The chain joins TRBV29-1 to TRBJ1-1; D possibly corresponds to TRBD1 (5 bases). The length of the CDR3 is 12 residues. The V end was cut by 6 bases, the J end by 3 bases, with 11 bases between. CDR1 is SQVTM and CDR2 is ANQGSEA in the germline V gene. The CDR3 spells CSVQGIDTEAFF. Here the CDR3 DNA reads TGCAGCGTGCAGGGAATCGACACTGAAGCTTTCTTT.

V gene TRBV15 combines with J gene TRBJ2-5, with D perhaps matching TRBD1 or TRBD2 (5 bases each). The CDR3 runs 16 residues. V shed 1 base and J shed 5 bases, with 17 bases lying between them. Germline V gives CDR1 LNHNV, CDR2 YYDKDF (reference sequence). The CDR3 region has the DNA TGTGCCACCAGCAGAGCCCGGGACCAGGGTTGGGAGACCCAGTACTTC. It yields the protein CATSRARDQGWETQYF.

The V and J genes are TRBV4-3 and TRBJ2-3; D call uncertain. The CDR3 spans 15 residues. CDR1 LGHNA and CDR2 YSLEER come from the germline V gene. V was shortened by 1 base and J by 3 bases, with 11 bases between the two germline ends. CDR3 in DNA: TGCGCCAGCAGCCAAGGGGTCCCTACGACAGATACGCAGTATTTT. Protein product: CASSQGVPTTDTQYF.

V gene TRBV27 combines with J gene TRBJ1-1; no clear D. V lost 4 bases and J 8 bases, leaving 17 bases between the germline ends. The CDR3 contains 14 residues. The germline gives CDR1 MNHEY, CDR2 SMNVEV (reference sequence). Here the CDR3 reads CASSSLPVPGEAFF. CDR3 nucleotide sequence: TGTGCCAGCAGTTCCCTACCCGTCCCGGGGGAAGCTTTCTTT.

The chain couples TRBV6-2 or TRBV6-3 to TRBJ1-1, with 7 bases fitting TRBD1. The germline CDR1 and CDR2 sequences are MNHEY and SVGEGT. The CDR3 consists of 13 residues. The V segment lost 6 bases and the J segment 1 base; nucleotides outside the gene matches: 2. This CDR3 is CASSDRANTEAFF. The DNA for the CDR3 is TGTGCCAGCAGCGACAGGGCGAACACTGAAGCTTTCTTT.

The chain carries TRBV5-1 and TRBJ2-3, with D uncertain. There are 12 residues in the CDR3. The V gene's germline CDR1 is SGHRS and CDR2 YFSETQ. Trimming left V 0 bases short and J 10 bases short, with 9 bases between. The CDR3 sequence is CASSLDEASQYF. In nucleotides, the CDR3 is TGCGCCAGCAGCTTGGATGAGGCCTCGCAGTATTTT.

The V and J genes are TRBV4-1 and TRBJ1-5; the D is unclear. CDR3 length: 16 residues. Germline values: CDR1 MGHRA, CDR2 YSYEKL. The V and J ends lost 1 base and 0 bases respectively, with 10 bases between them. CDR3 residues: CASSQALADSNQPQHF. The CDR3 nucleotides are TGCGCCAGCAGCCAAGCCCTGGCGGATAGCAATCAGCCCCAGCATTTT.

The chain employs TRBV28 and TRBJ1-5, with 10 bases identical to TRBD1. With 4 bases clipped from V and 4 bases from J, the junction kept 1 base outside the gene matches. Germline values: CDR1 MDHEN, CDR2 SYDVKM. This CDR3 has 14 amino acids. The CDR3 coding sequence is TGTGCCAGCAGTTGGGGACAGGGGAATCAGCCCCAGCATTTT. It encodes CASSWGQGNQPQHF.

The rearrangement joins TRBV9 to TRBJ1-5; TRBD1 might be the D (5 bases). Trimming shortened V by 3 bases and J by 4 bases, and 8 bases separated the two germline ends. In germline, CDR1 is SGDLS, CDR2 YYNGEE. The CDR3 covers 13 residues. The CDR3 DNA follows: TGTGCCAGCAGCGGGGACTGGAATCAGCCCCAGCATTTT. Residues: CASSGDWNQPQHF.

The CDR3 loop is CASSQAATGNLNTEAFF. The CDR3 region has the DNA TGTGCCAGCAGCCAAGCTGCGACAGGGAATTTAAACACTGAAGCTTTCTTT. The chain couples TRBV4-2 to TRBJ1-1; 7 bases are a match to TRBD1. The CDR3 runs to 17 residues. Per the germline V gene, CDR1 is LGHNA and CDR2 is YNFKEQ. With 1 base clipped from V and 2 bases from J, the junction kept 10 bases outside the gene matches.